This is a list of T cell receptor beta chains from one sample in a study of OX40 agonist ivuxolimab in advanced cancers. Libraries were prepared by immunoSEQ multiplex PCR; TCRdb keeps only in-frame clonotypes and omits some of them. Of 63,000 or so clones listed, roughly 80% are singletons. Sequencing used CD4+ or CD8+ T cells sorted from blood, obtained in a trial of the OX40 agonist ivuxolimab. The receptors shown here come from an adult with an advanced solid tumor such as melanoma, head and neck, liver or kidney cancer. Each CDR3 is given without its conserved first and last residue.

j_call v_call cdr3_aa
TRBJ2-3 TRBV5-1 ASRLAGGSTDTQY
TRBJ2-2 TRBV7-2 ASSVQNTGELF
TRBJ1-2 TRBV7-2 ASSDGPSLYGYT
TRBJ1-1 TRBV7-9 ASSLDEGLRTEAF
TRBJ2-1 TRBV27 ASSLNFRGHEQF
TRBJ2-3 TRBV6-5 ASSSNSGRAIDTQY
TRBJ1-1 TRBV18 ASSPGNTEAF
TRBJ1-2 TRBV18 ASSLGQGYT
TRBJ1-2 TRBV5-6 ASSSVRSGPT
TRBJ2-7 TRBV5-1 ASSHTQGRAGEY
TRBJ2-7 TRBV10-3 ATTGLLGEQY
TRBJ1-1 TRBV7-6 ASRNQGEGWTEAF
TRBJ2-5 TRBV7-9 ASSFPGTSQETQY
TRBJ1-2 TRBV18 ASSRTGSYGYT
TRBJ1-3 TRBV7-9 ASSPYPRGSSGNTIY
TRBJ2-1 TRBV7-3 ASSLSTANSYNEQF
TRBJ1-2 TRBV5-1 ASSLARGTASYGYT